This paragraph covers one T cell receptor (beta chain) sequence. What it recognizes is unknown. The data were obtained in a study of radiotherapy plus CTLA-4 blockade in lung cancer. The table came from immunoSEQ multiplex PCR; TCRdb's copy has only in-frame clones and leaves some out. The repertoire holds tens of thousands of clones, with about three quarters as singletons. The CDR3 runs to 15 residues. Germline V lookup: CDR1 MNHEY, CDR2 SVGAGI. Losses at the gene ends were 4 bases for V and 2 bases for J; bases not matched to a gene: 4. Chemo-refractory metastatic non-small-cell lung cancer patients underwent focal radiation alongside CTLA-4 blockade with ipilimumab. Study results and caveats: Following radiotherapy plus ipilimumab, tumor-derived TCR clones expanded in the blood.

The sample consisted of peripheral blood, taken from a patient treated with radiotherapy plus ipilimumab. The gene calls are TRBV6-5 and TRBJ1-4, with 7 nucleotides matching TRBD1. The origin of this receptor is a human donor with non-small cell lung cancer whose response to radiotherapy plus ipilimumab could not be evaluated. CDR3 bases: TGTGCCAGCAGTTCATTACAGGGGACTAATGAAAAACTGTTTTTT. As protein: CASSSLQGTNEKLFF.